This TCR beta chain was documented in a study of human thymus T cells (dated by TCRdb to about 2020). About the study as a whole: TCR alpha and beta repertoires from roughly 8 infant thymus samples and a few related peripheral blood samples were characterized in the study. The cohort included over five male and a couple of female infants, with donor ages spanning 7 to 244 days. Broader findings and caveats from the paper: On average, about 730,000 unique TCRB clonotypes were obtained from thymus samples, compared with 70,000 to 90,000 from blood samples. Usage of V and J gene segments appeared to be biased in both the thymic and the peripheral blood repertoires.

Donors were immunologically healthy infants undergoing open corrective cardiac surgery for congenital heart defects in Finland. During surgery, a small roughly 0.5-1 mL aliquot of peripheral blood was collected from four of the eight donors. For blood samples, genomic DNA was extracted from all available leukocytes instead of from a fixed number of cells. ACK lysis buffer was used to remove erythrocytes from the blood, and the remaining leukocytes were kept as pellets at -70 degrees C. A QIAsymphony instrument was used to extract genomic DNA from frozen cell pellets. Notes on this clone: Its recognized antigen is unknown. Base qualities are not recorded, but no much larger clone differs from it by a single base.

The immunoSEQ multiplex PCR assay was used to amplify the TCRB and TCRAD loci from a standardized quantity of quality-controlled genomic DNA. Amplicons spanned the V(D)J region at a length sufficient to cover the CDR3 and identify V and J genes. Through the commercial immunoSEQ service, the amplicons were sequenced on an Illumina platform. On the study's bioinformatics: Primer bias and sequencing errors were corrected as previously described, and TCRAD and TCRB definitions were based on the IMGT database. Repertoires were analysed with immunoSEQ Analyzer 3.0 and VDJTools, covering basic statistics, V/J segment usage, diversity estimates, rarefaction and pairwise overlap. To estimate diversity, the Chao1, ChaoE, Efron-Thisted, Shannon and inverse Simpson indices were applied, and diversity was also estimated on datasets down-sampled to the smallest sample. Repertoire overlap used strict matching of CDR3 nucleotide sequence, V gene and J gene, with Jaccard-based multidimensional scaling clustering. TCRdb carries this immuneACCESS record with in-frame sequences only. Its versions omit some clonotypes, under half of them owing to an unresolved V gene in the studies checked, with the rest unexplained. V and J calls and clone size are those listed in that table; D and trimming were worked out from the DNA. This sample is represented by 45,000 to 75,000 clones; roughly 94% of them were singletons. The top ten hold around 5.4% of the sample.

The germline V gene specifies SGHDN as CDR1 and FVKESK as CDR2. Counted from cysteine to phenylalanine, this CDR3 has 11 amino acids. Of all the DNA, just the CDR3 is kept, 33 bases in frame from base 1. The V end loses 0 bases and the J end loses 4 bases, and a stretch of 0 bases separates them. Material for sequencing was blood. The chain is made from TRBV14 and TRBJ1-2, with the D segment identity uncertain. This receptor was taken from a boy in the first two years of life with a congenital heart defect but otherwise immunologically healthy. The DNA sequence reads TGTGCCAGCAGCCAAGACTATGGCTACACCTTC. Its translation is CASSQDYGYTF.